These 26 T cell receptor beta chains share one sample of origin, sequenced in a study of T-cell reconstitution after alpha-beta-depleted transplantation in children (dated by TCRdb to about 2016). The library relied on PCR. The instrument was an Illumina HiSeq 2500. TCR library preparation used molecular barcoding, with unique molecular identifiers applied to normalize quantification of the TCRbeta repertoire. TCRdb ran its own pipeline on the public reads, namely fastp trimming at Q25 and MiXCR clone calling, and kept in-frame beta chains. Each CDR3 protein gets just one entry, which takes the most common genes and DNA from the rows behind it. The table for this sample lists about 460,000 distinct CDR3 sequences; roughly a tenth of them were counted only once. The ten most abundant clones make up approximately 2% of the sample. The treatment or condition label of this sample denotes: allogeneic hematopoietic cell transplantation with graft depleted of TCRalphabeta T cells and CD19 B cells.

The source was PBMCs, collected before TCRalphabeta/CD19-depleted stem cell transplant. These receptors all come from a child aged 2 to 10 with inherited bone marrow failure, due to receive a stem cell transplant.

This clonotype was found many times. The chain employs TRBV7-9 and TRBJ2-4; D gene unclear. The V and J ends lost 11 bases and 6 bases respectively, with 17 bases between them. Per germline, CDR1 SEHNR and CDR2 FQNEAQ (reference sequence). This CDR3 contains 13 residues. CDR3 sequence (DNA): TGTGCCGGCTCCTTAGGCCTTAGAAACATTCAGTACTTC. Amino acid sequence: CAGSLGLRNIQYF.

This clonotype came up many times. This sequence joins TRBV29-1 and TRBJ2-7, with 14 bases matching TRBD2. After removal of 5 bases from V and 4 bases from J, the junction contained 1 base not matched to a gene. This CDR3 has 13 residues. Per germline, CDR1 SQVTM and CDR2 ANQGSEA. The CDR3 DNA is TGCAGCGTTTGGACTAGCGGGAGGTACGAGCAGTACTTC. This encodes CSVWTSGRYEQYF.

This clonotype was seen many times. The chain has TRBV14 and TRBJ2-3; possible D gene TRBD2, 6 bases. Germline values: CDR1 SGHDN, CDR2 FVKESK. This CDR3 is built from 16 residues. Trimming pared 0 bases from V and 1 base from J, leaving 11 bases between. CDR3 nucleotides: TGTGCCAGCAGCCAAGATGTAGCGGTCGGCACAGATACGCAGTATTTT. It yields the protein CASSQDVAVGTDTQYF.

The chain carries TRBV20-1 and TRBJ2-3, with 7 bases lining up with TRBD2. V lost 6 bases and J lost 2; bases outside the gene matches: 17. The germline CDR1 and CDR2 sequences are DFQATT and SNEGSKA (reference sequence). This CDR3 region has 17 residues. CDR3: CSARTLRLAIPTDTQYF. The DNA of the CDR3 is TGCAGTGCCCGTACCCTCCGACTAGCCATTCCCACAGATACGCAGTATTTT.

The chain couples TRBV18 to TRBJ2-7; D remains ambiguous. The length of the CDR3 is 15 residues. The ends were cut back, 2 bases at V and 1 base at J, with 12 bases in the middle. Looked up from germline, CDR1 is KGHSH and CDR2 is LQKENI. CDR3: CASSPFRQHSYEQYF. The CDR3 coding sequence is TGTGCCAGCTCACCATTCAGACAACATTCCTACGAGCAGTACTTC.

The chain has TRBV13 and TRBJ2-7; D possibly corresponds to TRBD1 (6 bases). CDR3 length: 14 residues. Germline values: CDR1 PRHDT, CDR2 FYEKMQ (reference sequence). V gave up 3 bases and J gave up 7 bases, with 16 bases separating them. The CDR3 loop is CASSFVDRSGEQYF. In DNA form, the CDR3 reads TGTGCCAGCAGCTTTGTCGACAGGTCTGGTGAGCAGTACTTC.

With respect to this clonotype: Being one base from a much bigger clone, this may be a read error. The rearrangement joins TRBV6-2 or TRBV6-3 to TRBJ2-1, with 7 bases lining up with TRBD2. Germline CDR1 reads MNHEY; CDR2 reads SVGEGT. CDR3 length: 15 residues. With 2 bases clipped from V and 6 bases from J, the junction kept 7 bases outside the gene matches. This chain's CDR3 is CASSYQGLGGNEQFF. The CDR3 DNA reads TGTGCCAGCAGTTACCAAGGACTAGGCGGCAATGAGCAGTTCTTC.

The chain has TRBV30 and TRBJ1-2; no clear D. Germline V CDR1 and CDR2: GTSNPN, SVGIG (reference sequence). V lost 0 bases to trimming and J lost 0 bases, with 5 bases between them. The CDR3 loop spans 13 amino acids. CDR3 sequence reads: CAWSVGPNYGYTF. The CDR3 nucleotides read TGTGCCTGGAGTGTAGGGCCTAACTATGGCTACACCTTC.

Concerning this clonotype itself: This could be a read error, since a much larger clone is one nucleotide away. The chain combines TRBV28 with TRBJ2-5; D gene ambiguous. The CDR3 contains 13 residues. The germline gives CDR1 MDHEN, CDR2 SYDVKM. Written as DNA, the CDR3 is TGTGCCAGCAGTTTAATGGCAGAAGAGCCCCAGTACTTC. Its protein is CASSLMAEEPQYF.

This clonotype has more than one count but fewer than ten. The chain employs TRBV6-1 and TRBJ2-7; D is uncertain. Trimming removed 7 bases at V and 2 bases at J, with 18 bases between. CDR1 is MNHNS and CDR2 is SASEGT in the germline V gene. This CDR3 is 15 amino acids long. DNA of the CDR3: TGTGCCAGCATGAACTCCAGATCGTCGACCTACGAGCAGTACTTC. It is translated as CASMNSRSSTYEQYF.

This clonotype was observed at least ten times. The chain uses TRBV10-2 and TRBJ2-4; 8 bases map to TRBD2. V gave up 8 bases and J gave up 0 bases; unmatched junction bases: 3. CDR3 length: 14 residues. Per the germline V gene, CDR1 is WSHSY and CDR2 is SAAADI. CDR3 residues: CASGAGGAKNIQYF. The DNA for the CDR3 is TGCGCCAGCGGCGCGGGAGGAGCCAAAAACATTCAGTACTTC.

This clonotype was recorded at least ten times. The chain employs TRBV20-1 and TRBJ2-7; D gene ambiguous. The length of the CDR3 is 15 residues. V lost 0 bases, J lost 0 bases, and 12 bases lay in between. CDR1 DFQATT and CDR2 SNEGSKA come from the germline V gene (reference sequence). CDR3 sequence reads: CSARDQGRSSYEQYF. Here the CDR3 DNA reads TGCAGTGCTAGAGATCAAGGCAGATCCTCCTACGAGCAGTACTTC.

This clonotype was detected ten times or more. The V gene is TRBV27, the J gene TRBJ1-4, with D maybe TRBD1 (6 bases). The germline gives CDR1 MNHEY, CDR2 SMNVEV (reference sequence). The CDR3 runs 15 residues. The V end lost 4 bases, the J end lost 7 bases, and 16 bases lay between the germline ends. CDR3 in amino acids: CASSSVRDKFEKLFF. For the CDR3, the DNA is TGTGCCAGCAGTTCAGTCCGGGACAAGTTTGAAAAACTGTTTTTT.

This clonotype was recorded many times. Here the CDR3 reads CASSETGGDAGYTF. The DNA of the CDR3 is TGTGCCAGCTCAGAAACAGGGGGAGATGCTGGCTACACCTTC. V is TRBV18 and J is TRBJ1-2; TRBD1 agrees at 8 bases. The V gene end was trimmed by 5 bases and the J gene end by 7 bases; junction bases not matched to a gene: 9. The CDR3 is 14 residues long. Per the germline V gene, CDR1 is KGHSH and CDR2 is LQKENI.

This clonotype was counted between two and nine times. CDR3 residues: CAWKQGYTGELFF. CDR3 in DNA: TGTGCCTGGAAACAGGGGTACACCGGGGAGCTGTTTTTT. This rearrangement joins TRBV30 to TRBJ2-2; 7 nucleotides agree with TRBD1. With V trimmed by 4 bases and J by 3 bases, 2 bases remained unmatched. Germline V gives CDR1 GTSNPN, CDR2 SVGIG (reference sequence). This CDR3 has 13 amino acids.

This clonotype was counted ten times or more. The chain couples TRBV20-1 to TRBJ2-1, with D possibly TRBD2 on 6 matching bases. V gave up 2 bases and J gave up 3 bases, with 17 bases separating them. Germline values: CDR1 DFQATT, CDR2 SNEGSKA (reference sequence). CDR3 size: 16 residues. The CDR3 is CSARIWSSGFYNEQFF. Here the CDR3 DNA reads TGCAGTGCTAGAATCTGGAGTAGCGGCTTCTACAATGAGCAGTTCTTC.

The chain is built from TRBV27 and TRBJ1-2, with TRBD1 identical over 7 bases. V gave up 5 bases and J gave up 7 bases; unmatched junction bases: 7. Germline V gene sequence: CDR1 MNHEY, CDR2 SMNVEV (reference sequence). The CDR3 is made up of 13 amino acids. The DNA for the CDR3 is TGTGCCAGCAGTGCCACAGGGGAGCCTGGCTACACCTTC. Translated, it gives CASSATGEPGYTF.

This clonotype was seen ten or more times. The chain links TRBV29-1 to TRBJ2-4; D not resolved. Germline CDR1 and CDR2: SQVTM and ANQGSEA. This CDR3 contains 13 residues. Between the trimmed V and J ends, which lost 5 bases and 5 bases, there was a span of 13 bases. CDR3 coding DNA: TGCAGCGTTTTCGAGACATATCAAAACATTCAGTACTTC. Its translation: CSVFETYQNIQYF. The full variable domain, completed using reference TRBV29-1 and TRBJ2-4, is SAVISQKPSRDICQRGTSLTIQCQVDSQVTMMFWYRQQPGQSLTLIATANQGSEATYESGFVIDKFPISRPNLTFSTLTVSNMSPEDSSIYLCSVFETYQNIQYFGAGTRLSVL.

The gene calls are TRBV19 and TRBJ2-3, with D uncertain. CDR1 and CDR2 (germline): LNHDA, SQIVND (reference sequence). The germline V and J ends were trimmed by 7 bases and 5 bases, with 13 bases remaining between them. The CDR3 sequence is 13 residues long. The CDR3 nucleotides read TGTGCCAGTAAGGATCTCACCGGAGATACGCAGTATTTT. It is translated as CASKDLTGDTQYF.

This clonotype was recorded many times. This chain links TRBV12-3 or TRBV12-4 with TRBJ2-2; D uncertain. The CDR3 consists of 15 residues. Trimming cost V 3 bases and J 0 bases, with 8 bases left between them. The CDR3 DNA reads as TGTGCCAGCAGTTTTCGGCAGCCGAACACCGGGGAGCTGTTTTTT. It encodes CASSFRQPNTGELFF.

CDR3 DNA sequence: TGCGCCAGCAGCACCTCAGACACCGGGGAGCTGTTTTTT. This encodes CASSTSDTGELFF. This chain links TRBV5-1 with TRBJ2-2, with D unresolved. This CDR3 is 13 amino acids long. Germline values: CDR1 SGHRS, CDR2 YFSETQ. The V end lost 4 bases, the J end lost 3 bases, and 7 bases lay between the germline ends.

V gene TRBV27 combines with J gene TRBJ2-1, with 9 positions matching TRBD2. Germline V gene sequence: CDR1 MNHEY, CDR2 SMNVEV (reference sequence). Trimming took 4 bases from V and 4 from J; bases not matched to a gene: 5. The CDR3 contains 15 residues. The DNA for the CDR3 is TGTGCCAGCAGTTCTCCGGGACTAGCTTACAATGAGCAGTTCTTC. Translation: CASSSPGLAYNEQFF.

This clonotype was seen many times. The CDR3 DNA reads as TGTGCCAGCAGTTACTTCCCCCAACCGGGACACAGCACAGATACGCAGTATTTT. Protein: CASSYFPQPGHSTDTQYF. J is TRBJ2-3 and V is TRBV6-5, with D possibly TRBD1 on 6 matching bases. Trimming took off 1 base at V and 0 bases at J, with 17 bases between the two ends. Germline CDR1 and CDR2: MNHEY and SVGAGI. This CDR3 has 18 residues.

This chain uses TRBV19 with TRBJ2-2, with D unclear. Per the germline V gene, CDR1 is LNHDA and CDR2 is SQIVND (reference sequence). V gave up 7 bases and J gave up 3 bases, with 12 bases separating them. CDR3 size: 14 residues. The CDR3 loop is CASTRKWDTGELFF. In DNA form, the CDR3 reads TGTGCCAGTACCCGAAAATGGGACACCGGGGAGCTGTTTTTT.

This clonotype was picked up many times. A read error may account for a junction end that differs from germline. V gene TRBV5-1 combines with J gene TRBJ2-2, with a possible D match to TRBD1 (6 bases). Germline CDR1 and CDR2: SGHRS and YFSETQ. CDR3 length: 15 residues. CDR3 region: CASSLAGANTGELFF. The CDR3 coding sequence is TGTGCCAGCAGCTTAGCAGGGGCCAACACCGGGGAGCTGTTTTTT.

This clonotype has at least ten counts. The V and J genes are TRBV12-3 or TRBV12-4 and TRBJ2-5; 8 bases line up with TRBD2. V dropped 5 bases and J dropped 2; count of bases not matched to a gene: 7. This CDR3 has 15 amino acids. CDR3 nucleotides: TGTGCCAGCAGTCCCGGGACTAGGGCGCAAGAGACCCAGTACTTC. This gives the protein CASSPGTRAQETQYF.